These T cell receptor beta chains were read from a single sample in a study of CD8 T cells in ankylosing spondylitis. Each CDR3 protein is one row after TCRdb ran MiXCR on the 5' RACE reads. The sample shows about 400,000 distinct CDR3 sequences, 20% to 25% of them seen only once. The specimen was blood, either unsorted or a sorted T cell fraction (not recorded which). The receptors derive from a male donor with ankylosing spondylitis or in good health (not recorded which). The CDR3 runs from the conserved cysteine through the conserved F or W. The order of the fields is V gene, clone size, J gene, D gene, CDR3 protein, CDR3 DNA. D genes are given only for firm matches. Part of the rows lack a size; the others show once, few, many or a class for expanded clones.

V gene: TRBV29-1; clone size: few; J gene: TRBJ2-7; D gene: TRBD1; CDR3 protein: CSVEWRTGSSYEQYF; CDR3 DNA: TGCAGCGTTGAGTGGCGGACAGGGAGCTCCTACGAGCAGTACTTC
V gene: TRBV3-1; clone size: few; J gene: TRBJ2-5; D gene: .; CDR3 protein: CASSPLPLTQETQYF; CDR3 DNA: TGTGCCAGCAGCCCCCTGCCCCTAACTCAAGAGACCCAGTACTTC
V gene: TRBV7-9; clone size: .; J gene: TRBJ2-2; D gene: .; CDR3 protein: CASSAGQFGFF; CDR3 DNA: TGTGCCAGCAGCGCGGGACAGTTTGGGTTTTTT
V gene: TRBV14; clone size: .; J gene: TRBJ2-7; D gene: .; CDR3 protein: CASSQSLGGDEQYF; CDR3 DNA: TGTGCCAGCAGCCAAAGCCTCGGTGGCGACGAGCAGTACTTC
V gene: TRBV27; clone size: .; J gene: TRBJ2-1; D gene: .; CDR3 protein: CASSLSFHTSYNEQFF; CDR3 DNA: TGTGCCAGCAGTTTATCGTTCCATACCTCCTACAATGAGCAGTTCTTC
V gene: TRBV6-1; clone size: many; J gene: TRBJ2-7; D gene: .; CDR3 protein: CASSQGQGNEQYF; CDR3 DNA: TGTGCCAGCAGCCAAGGGCAGGGAAACGAGCAGTACTTC
V gene: TRBV29-1; clone size: .; J gene: TRBJ2-7; D gene: .; CDR3 protein: CSVSGGGHYEQYF; CDR3 DNA: TGCAGCGTCTCGGGAGGGGGCCACTACGAGCAGTACTTC
V gene: TRBV6-1; clone size: .; J gene: TRBJ1-1; D gene: .; CDR3 protein: CASSKQVGNTEAFF; CDR3 DNA: TGTGCCAGCAGTAAACAGGTCGGGAACACTGAAGCTTTCTTT
V gene: TRBV10-3; clone size: .; J gene: TRBJ1-1; D gene: .; CDR3 protein: CAISESMDTEAFF; CDR3 DNA: TGTGCCATCAGTGAGTCGATGGACACTGAAGCTTTCTTT
V gene: TRBV7-8; clone size: .; J gene: TRBJ2-5; D gene: .; CDR3 protein: CASSLRYRGGVFQETQYF; CDR3 DNA: TGTGCCAGCAGCTTACGGTACCGAGGGGGGGTCTTCCAAGAGACCCAGTACTTC
V gene: TRBV4-1; clone size: .; J gene: TRBJ2-1; D gene: TRBD2; CDR3 protein: CASSQVSGGGPYNEQFF; CDR3 DNA: TGCGCCAGCAGCCAAGTCTCTGGCGGGGGGCCGTACAATGAGCAGTTCTTC
V gene: TRBV27; clone size: .; J gene: TRBJ1-6; D gene: .; CDR3 protein: CASSLSGDSPLHF; CDR3 DNA: TGTGCCAGCAGTTTATCGGGGGATTCACCCCTCCACTTT
V gene: TRBV6-1; clone size: .; J gene: TRBJ1-6; D gene: .; CDR3 protein: CASSDRRISYNSPLHF; CDR3 DNA: TGTGCCAGCAGTGATAGGAGGATTTCCTATAATTCACCCCTCCACTTT
V gene: TRBV12-3/TRBV12-4; clone size: .; J gene: TRBJ2-5; D gene: TRBD1; CDR3 protein: CASSLRDGTVEETQYF; CDR3 DNA: TGTGCCAGCAGTTTAAGGGACGGGACAGTGGAAGAGACCCAGTACTTC
V gene: TRBV7-9; clone size: .; J gene: TRBJ2-5; D gene: .; CDR3 protein: CASSLDWASLEETQYF; CDR3 DNA: TGTGCCAGCAGCTTAGATTGGGCCTCCTTGGAAGAGACCCAGTACTTC
V gene: TRBV29-1; clone size: few; J gene: TRBJ1-1; D gene: .; CDR3 protein: CSVVVMNTEAFF; CDR3 DNA: TGCAGCGTTGTGGTGATGAACACTGAAGCTTTCTTT
V gene: TRBV7-2; clone size: .; J gene: TRBJ2-3; D gene: .; CDR3 protein: CASSFLFSDTQYF; CDR3 DNA: TGTGCCAGCAGCTTCCTGTTCTCGGATACGCAGTATTTT